Following are 32 T cell receptor beta chains from one sample sequenced in a study of shared clonotypes between healthy human individuals. Some clones are missing from TCRdb's copy, which holds only in-frame ones; the method was immunoSEQ multiplex PCR. The data contain some 2.4 million clones, 90% to 95% of them singletons. The sample consisted of naive CD4+ T cells from PBMCs. The subset here: CD45RA+ positively selected. The receptors come from a man aged 18 to 35 in good health. Some clones in this sample may be carry-over from other donors' samples.

This clone was observed once. Different DNA sequences within this sample yield the same CDR3. The chain uses TRBV29-1 and TRBJ2-1; no clear D gene. Germline V lookup: CDR1 SQVTM, CDR2 ANQGSEA. Trimming shortened V by 5 bases and J by 3 bases, and 11 bases separated the two germline ends. There are 13 residues in the CDR3. The CDR3 loop reads CSVSLAIYNEQFF. The CDR3 DNA sequence: TGCAGCGTTAGCCTGGCCATCTACAATGAGCAGTTCTTC.

The chain recombines TRBV7-8 with TRBJ2-5; 7 bases map to TRBD2. J was trimmed by 3 bases and V by 3 bases; bases with no gene match: 4. CDR1 SGHVS and CDR2 FQNEAQ come from the germline V gene. This CDR3 comprises 14 residues. The CDR3 region has the DNA TGTGCCAGCAGCTTTGGGCTAGCGGAAGAGACCCAGTACTTC. Translated, it gives CASSFGLAEETQYF.

J is TRBJ1-4 and V is TRBV28; a possible D gene is TRBD1 (6 bases). V shed 5 bases and J shed 5 bases, with 24 bases lying between them. The CDR3 is 18 amino acids. Germline assignment: CDR1 MDHEN and CDR2 SYDVKM. CDR3 DNA sequence: TGTGCCAGCAGTGCCGTTTCCCCAGGGACACTACTCAATGAAAAACTGTTTTTT. It specifies CASSAVSPGTLLNEKLFF. The complete variable domain, with remaining parts taken from reference TRBV28 and TRBJ1-4, reads DVKVTQSSRYLVKRTGEKVFLECVQDMDHENMFWYRQDPGLGLRLIYFSYDVKMKEKGDIPEGYSVSREKKERFSLILESASTNQTSMYLCASSAVSPGTLLNEKLFFGSGTQLSVL.

V and J are TRBV28 and TRBJ1-5; possibly TRBD1 for D (6 bases). V dropped 5 bases and J dropped 4 bases, with 12 bases sitting between them. The CDR3 runs 14 residues. The germline V gene encodes CDR1 MDHEN and CDR2 SYDVKM. The CDR3 reads CASSKGGTNQPQHF. The CDR3 coding sequence is TGTGCCAGCAGTAAGGGGGGTACAAATCAGCCCCAGCATTTT.

V is TRBV18 and J is TRBJ2-1, with unresolved D. The V and J ends lost 2 bases and 8 bases respectively, with 4 bases between them. Germline loops: CDR1 KGHSH, CDR2 LQKENI. This CDR3 spans 11 amino acids. The CDR3 nucleotides read TGTGCCAGCTCACCAGGGCATGAGCAGTTCTTC. Translating it yields CASSPGHEQFF. The full variable domain, its missing parts supplied by reference TRBV18 and TRBJ2-1, is NAGVMQNPRHLVRRRGQEARLRCSPMKGHSHVYWYRQLPEEGLKFMVYLQKENIIDESGMPKERFSAEFPKEGPSILRIQQVVRGDSAAYFCASSPGHEQFFGPGTRLTVL.

The CDR3 nucleotides read TGTGCCAGCAGTTTCCTCTCGAGACTAGCGGGAAAAGATACGCAGTATTTT. This codes for CASSFLSRLAGKDTQYF. This chain links TRBV27 with TRBJ2-3; TRBD2 matches 11 bases. Per the germline V gene, CDR1 is MNHEY and CDR2 is SMNVEV (reference sequence). J was trimmed by 5 bases and V by 3 bases; bases with no gene match: 10. The CDR3 consists of 17 residues.

This sequence joins TRBV5-1 and TRBJ1-2, with D hard to call. The germline V gene has CDR1 SGHRS and CDR2 YFSETQ. The CDR3 has 16 amino acids. V was trimmed by 5 bases and J by 0 bases, leaving 17 bases between them. The CDR3 loop reads CASRAGYLLSNYGYTF. CDR3 in DNA: TGCGCCAGCAGGGCGGGCTACCTACTCTCTAACTATGGCTACACCTTC.

This sequence joins TRBV2 and TRBJ2-3; 8 positions match TRBD2. CDR1 and CDR2 from the germline V gene are SNHLY and FYNNEI. The trim removed 4 bases at V and 4 bases at J, leaving 7 bases unmatched. The CDR3 spans 15 residues. The CDR3 coding sequence is TGTGCCAGCAGTGGGGGACTAGGTTTATCAGATACGCAGTATTTT. Translated: CASSGGLGLSDTQYF.

This sequence joins TRBV7-9 and TRBJ2-7; 7 bases match TRBD1. Trimming removed 4 bases from V and 7 bases from J; junction bases left unmatched: 10. There are 14 residues in the CDR3. CDR1 is SEHNR, CDR2 FQNEAQ, per germline (reference sequence). Written as DNA, the CDR3 is TGTGCCAGCAGCTCCTACGGGACAGCTGAAGAGCAGTACTTC. Translated, it gives CASSSYGTAEEQYF.

Notes on this clone: In the same sample, other DNA sequences code for this CDR3. V gene TRBV5-4 combines with J gene TRBJ2-5; unclear D gene. The V and J ends lost 4 bases and 4 bases respectively, with 8 bases between them. Looked up from germline, CDR1 is SGHNT and CDR2 is YYREEE (reference sequence). The CDR3 sequence is 12 residues long. This chain's CDR3 is CASSPRPETQYF. For the CDR3, the DNA is TGTGCCAGCAGCCCACGGCCAGAGACCCAGTACTTC.

Of note for this clone: Other DNA sequences in this sample translate to the same CDR3. DNA for the CDR3: TGTGCCAGCAGCTTCGACAGGGGGCGGGAGACCCAGTACTTC. Its protein is CASSFDRGRETQYF. V gene TRBV5-4 combines with J gene TRBJ2-5, with 10 bases aligning to TRBD1. Per the germline V gene, CDR1 is SGHNT and CDR2 is YYREEE (reference sequence). The CDR3 length is 14 residues. V gave up 2 bases and J gave up 5 bases; unmatched junction bases: 3.

The chain carries TRBV5-1 and TRBJ2-7, with 10 bases matching TRBD1. Germline V gene data show CDR1 as SGHRS and CDR2 as YFSETQ. Trimming at V came to 4 bases and at J to 0 bases, leaving 4 bases not matched to a gene. The CDR3 runs 15 residues. CDR3 protein: CASSLGQGFSYEQYF. CDR3 sequence (DNA): TGCGCCAGCAGCCTGGGACAGGGGTTCTCCTACGAGCAGTACTTC.

The gene calls are TRBV7-9 and TRBJ2-1, with TRBD1 as a possible D gene (6 bases). V shed 5 bases and J shed 4 bases, with 15 bases lying between them. The CDR3 sequence is 15 residues long. Germline V CDR1 and CDR2: SEHNR, FQNEAQ (reference sequence). The DNA of the CDR3 is TGTGCCAGCAGCCACCGGGACACTTTATACAATGAGCAGTTCTTC. Encoded protein: CASSHRDTLYNEQFF.

V gene TRBV7-8 combines with J gene TRBJ2-1; 11 positions agree with TRBD2. The trim removed 5 bases at V and 6 bases at J, leaving 6 bases unmatched. The CDR3 totals 15 residues. From germline, CDR1 is SGHVS and CDR2 FQNEAQ. The chain's CDR3 is CASSGGTSGLNEQFF. CDR3 bases: TGTGCCAGCAGCGGAGGGACTAGCGGTCTCAATGAGCAGTTCTTC.

The chain combines TRBV5-1 with TRBJ2-3; D may be TRBD2 (7 bases). Germline assignment: CDR1 SGHRS and CDR2 YFSETQ. The CDR3 length is 17 residues. V was clipped by 4 bases and J by 6 bases, with 24 bases between them. CDR3 in DNA: TGCGCCAGCAGCGACCCTCGCTCGGCGGAGGGGGGGGATACGCAGTATTTT. Its protein product is CASSDPRSAEGGDTQYF.

This chain links TRBV28 with TRBJ2-7; 8 bases fit TRBD1. Germline CDR1 reads MDHEN; CDR2 reads SYDVKM. The CDR3 has 12 residues. V lost 6 bases and J lost 2; bases outside the gene matches: 0. The CDR3 bases are TGTGCCAGCAGGGGACAGGCCTACGAGCAGTACTTC. Translating gives CASRGQAYEQYF. Looking up the rest from reference TRBV28 and TRBJ2-7 gives the full variable domain: DVKVTQSSRYLVKRTGEKVFLECVQDMDHENMFWYRQDPGLGLRLIYFSYDVKMKEKGDIPEGYSVSREKKERFSLILESASTNQTSMYLCASRGQAYEQYFGPGTRLTVT.

V and J are TRBV7-2 and TRBJ1-2; D is uncertain. Trimming left V 1 base short and J 7 bases short, with 10 bases between. Germline CDR1 and CDR2: SGHTA and FQGNSA. There are 13 residues in the CDR3. For the CDR3, the DNA is TGTGCCAGCAGCTTAGGCTCCTGGGCTGGCTACACCTTC. As protein: CASSLGSWAGYTF.

The CDR3 protein is CASSDLLRGYGYTF. The CDR3 DNA reads as TGTGCCAGCAGTGACCTTCTCAGGGGGTATGGCTACACCTTC. V usage is TRBV2 and J usage is TRBJ1-2; 7 bases are a match to TRBD1. The J segment lost 5 bases and the V segment lost 3 bases, leaving 6 bases of the junction unmatched. Germline CDR1 is SNHLY and CDR2 is FYNNEI. The length of the CDR3 is 14 residues.

Regarding this clone: The same CDR3 also results from other DNA sequences found in this sample. This chain connects TRBV28 to TRBJ2-3; D call uncertain. The CDR3 length is 13 residues. Germline CDR1 reads MDHEN; CDR2 reads SYDVKM. With 5 bases removed from V and 0 bases from J, the gap between germline ends came to 6 bases. CDR3 sequence reads: CASSPPSTDTQYF. The CDR3 nucleotides are TGTGCCAGCAGTCCTCCTAGCACAGATACGCAGTATTTT.

The chain links TRBV19 to TRBJ1-1; 9 bases are shared with TRBD1. With V trimmed by 9 bases and J by 1 base, 9 bases remained unmatched. Germline assignment: CDR1 LNHDA and CDR2 SQIVND (reference sequence). The CDR3 is 15 residues long. The DNA of the CDR3 is TGTGCCAGAAAGGACAGGGGAGGTTCGAACACTGAAGCTTTCTTT. Its translation: CARKDRGGSNTEAFF.

The chain couples TRBV28 to TRBJ2-5; weak D call: TRBD2 (6 bases). The V gene lost 6 bases and the J gene lost 12 bases, with 23 bases spanning the gap. Germline V CDR1 and CDR2: MDHEN, SYDVKM. The CDR3 extends over 14 amino acids. The CDR3 nucleotides read TGTGCCAGCAGAAAAACCGGTCGCGCGGGATCAAAGTACTTC. It encodes CASRKTGRAGSKYF.

V is TRBV9 and J is TRBJ1-1; D possibly corresponds to TRBD1 (5 bases). With 0 bases removed from V and 5 bases from J, the gap between germline ends came to 11 bases. CDR3 length: 14 amino acids. Germline assignment: CDR1 SGDLS and CDR2 YYNGEE. The CDR3 DNA follows: TGTGCCAGCAGCGTAGTTGGGACCTGGACTGAAGCTTTCTTT. It encodes CASSVVGTWTEAFF.

This rearrangement joins TRBV27 to TRBJ2-1; no firm D call. Trimming left V 7 bases short and J 0 bases short, with 7 bases between. There are 13 residues in the CDR3. From germline, CDR1 is MNHEY and CDR2 SMNVEV (reference sequence). Here the CDR3 DNA reads TGTGCCAGCAAGGGCAGCTCCTACAATGAGCAGTTCTTC. The encoded protein is CASKGSSYNEQFF.

A remark on this clone: Other DNA variants within this sample encode the same CDR3. This chain uses TRBV11-3 with TRBJ1-3; unclear D gene. Trimming left V 2 bases short and J 4 bases short, with 3 bases between. Germline CDR1 is SGHNT and CDR2 is YENEEA. The CDR3 spans 12 residues. The CDR3, as DNA: TGTGCCAGCAGCTTAAACGGAAACACCATATATTTT. Amino acid sequence: CASSLNGNTIYF.

The J gene is TRBJ2-7, the V gene TRBV10-3, with 7 positions matching TRBD2. The junction had 9 bases not matched to a gene; V was cut back by 6 bases and J by 4 bases. The germline V gene encodes CDR1 ENHRY and CDR2 SYGVKD. The CDR3 is made up of 14 amino acids. This chain's CDR3 is CAISGGGVGYEQYF. CDR3 sequence (DNA): TGTGCCATCAGCGGTGGGGGGGTAGGGTACGAGCAGTACTTC.

A single count supports this clone. The CDR3 region is CASSRVIRSGDTEAFF. CDR3 DNA sequence: TGTGCCAGTAGTCGTGTTATCCGTTCGGGGGACACTGAAGCTTTCTTT. The V and J genes are TRBV19 and TRBJ1-1, with a tentative D call TRBD1 (5 bases). CDR3 length equals 16 residues. The V gene lost 5 bases and the J gene lost 3 bases, with 19 bases spanning the gap. Germline V gene sequence: CDR1 LNHDA, CDR2 SQIVND (reference sequence). Supplemented by reference TRBV19 and TRBJ1-1, the full variable domain reads DGGITQSPKYLFRKEGQNVTLSCEQNLNHDAMYWYRQDPGQGLRLIYYSQIVNDFQKGDIAEGYSVSREKKESFPLTVTSAQKNPTAFYLCASSRVIRSGDTEAFFGQGTRLTVV.

The chain recombines TRBV9 with TRBJ2-1; D possibly corresponds to TRBD2 (6 bases). Trimming cost V 0 bases and J 3 bases, with 13 bases left between them. The length of the CDR3 is 16 residues. Germline lookup yields CDR1 SGDLS and CDR2 YYNGEE. Written as DNA, the CDR3 is TGTGCCAGCAGCGTAGGAGCTAGCGCGTACTACAATGAGCAGTTCTTC. Amino acids: CASSVGASAYYNEQFF.

With regard to this clone: This sample also contains other DNA sequences that code for the same CDR3. The V gene is TRBV5-4, the J gene TRBJ2-1, with D possibly TRBD2 on 7 matching bases. CDR1 SGHNT and CDR2 YYREEE come from the germline V gene (reference sequence). CDR3 length equals 16 residues. V lost 0 bases and J lost 3, with 13 bases in between. CDR3 residues: CASSLVGGGSYNEQFF. The CDR3 DNA reads TGTGCCAGCAGCTTGGTGGGGGGCGGGAGCTACAATGAGCAGTTCTTC. Based on the CDR3 plus reference TRBV5-4 and TRBJ2-1, the full variable domain is ETGVTQSPTHLIKTRGQQVTLRCSSQSGHNTVSWYQQALGQGPQFIFQYYREEENGRGNFPPRFSGLQFPNYSSELNVNALELDDSALYLCASSLVGGGSYNEQFFGPGTRLTVL.

The chain joins TRBV28 to TRBJ1-2, with D perhaps matching TRBD1 (5 bases). CDR3 length: 14 residues. Germline-derived CDR1 and CDR2 are MDHEN and SYDVKM. Trimming stripped 8 bases from V and 4 bases from J, with 17 bases between. The CDR3 DNA sequence: TGTGCCAGCGGCGCCGTAGGGGCCACCTATGGCTACACCTTC. It encodes CASGAVGATYGYTF.

J is TRBJ1-1 and V is TRBV30, with D unclear. The length of the CDR3 is 15 residues. Germline V gene lookup returns CDR1 GTSNPN and CDR2 SVGIG (reference sequence). The V and J ends lost 2 bases and 5 bases respectively, with 18 bases between them. CDR3 sequence reads: CAWSQSVRVGTEAFF. Written as DNA, the CDR3 is TGTGCCTGGAGTCAAAGTGTGAGGGTTGGTACTGAAGCTTTCTTT.

The chain recombines TRBV18 with TRBJ1-1; D might be TRBD1 (5 bases). V was trimmed by 3 bases and J by 0 bases, leaving 14 bases between them. Germline CDR1 is KGHSH and CDR2 is LQKENI. This CDR3 has 16 amino acids. CDR3 sequence: CASSPSGPRMNTEAFF. The CDR3 region has the DNA TGTGCCAGCTCACCGTCAGGGCCTCGTATGAACACTGAAGCTTTCTTT. The full variable domain, with the rest looked up from reference TRBV18 and TRBJ1-1, is NAGVMQNPRHLVRRRGQEARLRCSPMKGHSHVYWYRQLPEEGLKFMVYLQKENIIDESGMPKERFSAEFPKEGPSILRIQQVVRGDSAAYFCASSPSGPRMNTEAFFGQGTRLTVV.

V and J are TRBV28 and TRBJ2-1; 11 bases line up with TRBD2. V shed 8 bases, J shed 6 bases, and the junction held 9 bases outside the gene matches. Germline lookup yields CDR1 MDHEN and CDR2 SYDVKM. This CDR3 has 15 amino acids. The CDR3 coding sequence is TGTGCCAGCGGCGAACTAGCGGGAGATGGCAATGAGCAGTTCTTC. Residues: CASGELAGDGNEQFF.